These T cell receptor beta chains were read from a single sample in a study of blood T cell repertoires in COVID-19. Clones were sequenced by immunoSEQ multiplex PCR, and TCRdb holds only the in-frame ones, with some missing. The sample comprises 100,000 to 150,000 clones, over 80% of which are singletons, and roughly 9% rests with the top ten. The sample was peripheral blood. The receptors come from a man aged 35 to 55 with active or convalescent COVID-19. The CDR3 runs from the conserved cysteine through the conserved F or W. The D gene is left open where the match is weak. Some rows mark clone size as missing; the rest say once, few, many or name a class of expanded clone.

clone_size	v_call	d_call	j_call	cdr3_aa	cdr3_nt
-	TRBV29-1	-	TRBJ1-1	CSVGGGIATEAFF	TGCAGCGTTGGGGGAGGGATAGCGACTGAAGCTTTCTTT
few	TRBV18	-	TRBJ1-3	CASSPRQRVSGNTIYF	TGTGCCAGCTCACCGAGACAGCGAGTCTCTGGAAACACCATATATTTT
many	TRBV27	TRBD1	TRBJ1-2	CASRGYGTANYGYTF	TGTGCCAGCAGGGGATATGGGACAGCGAACTATGGCTACACCTTC
-	TRBV5-1	-	TRBJ2-5	CASSGAMAVQYF	TGCGCCAGCAGCGGTGCCATGGCGGTCCAGTACTTC
-	TRBV6-5	-	TRBJ2-1	CASSYGGTGNNEQFF	TGTGCCAGCAGTTATGGGGGCACAGGGAACAATGAGCAGTTCTTC
-	TRBV19	-	TRBJ2-3	CASSEGWGEVDTQYF	TGTGCCAGTAGTGAGGGCTGGGGGGAGGTTGATACGCAGTATTTT
-	TRBV3-1/TRBV3-2	TRBD1	TRBJ1-2	CASSLHPGQGAGYTF	TGTGCCAGCAGCTTACACCCGGGACAGGGGGCTGGCTACACCTTC
-	TRBV2	-	TRBJ1-6	CASSEAGQQNNSPLHF	TGTGCCAGCAGTGAAGCTGGGCAGCAAAATAATTCACCCCTCCACTTT
-	TRBV7-6	TRBD2	TRBJ2-2	CASSGTMNTGELFF	TGTGCCAGTTCCGGGACTATGAACACCGGGGAGCTGTTTTTT
-	TRBV5-4	-	TRBJ2-5	CASSLFTGTQETQYF	TGTGCCAGCAGCTTGTTTACAGGAACCCAAGAGACCCAGTACTTC
-	TRBV19	TRBD1	TRBJ2-1	CASVWTGTGGYNEQFF	TGTGCCAGTGTTTGGACCGGGACAGGGGGCTACAATGAGCAGTTCTTC
few	TRBV29-1	TRBD1	TRBJ2-1	CSADRGAIPTAEQFF	TGCAGCGCCGACAGGGGCGCTATCCCTACAGCTGAGCAGTTCTTC
once	TRBV7-2	-	TRBJ2-6	CASSLSVAVGANVLTF	TGTGCCAGCAGCTTAAGTGTAGCGGTGGGGGCCAACGTCCTGACTTTC
-	TRBV6-5	TRBD1	TRBJ2-3	CASSYSWTGENTQYF	TGTGCCAGCAGTTACTCTTGGACAGGGGAGAATACGCAGTATTTT
-	TRBV30	-	TRBJ2-7	CAWNRDLYEQYF	TGTGCCTGGAACAGGGACCTTTACGAGCAGTACTTC
-	TRBV5-1	TRBD1	TRBJ2-7	CASSPTGSAYEQYF	TGCGCCAGCAGCCCGACAGGGTCTGCCTACGAGCAGTACTTC
once	TRBV28	-	TRBJ1-2	CASSPPVAGYTF	TGTGCCAGCAGTCCGCCCGTGGCTGGCTACACCTTC
-	TRBV27	-	TRBJ1-3	CASSLKPSSGNTIYF	TGTGCCAGCAGTCTGAAACCTAGTTCTGGAAACACCATATATTTT
-	TRBV9	-	TRBJ2-4	CASSVGGGRNIQYF	TGTGCCAGCAGCGTAGGGGGGGGCCGAAACATTCAGTACTTC
-	TRBV7-2	-	TRBJ1-2	CASSSPAEGGALGGYTF	TGTGCCAGCAGCTCCCCTGCCGAAGGGGGGGCTTTGGGTGGCTACACCTTC
-	TRBV7-6	TRBD1	TRBJ1-6	CASSFAIAGQRGYNSPLHF	TGTGCCAGCAGCTTCGCAATAGCGGGACAGAGGGGATATAATTCACCCCTCCACTTT
-	TRBV7-6	TRBD1	TRBJ1-3	CASSLRTGTGNTIYF	TGTGCCAGCAGCTTAAGGACAGGGACTGGAAACACCATATATTTT
-	TRBV21-1	-	TRBJ1-5	CASSKDRGQSHFNQPQHF	TGTGCCAGCAGCAAAGATAGAGGACAGAGCCACTTCAATCAGCCCCAGCATTTT
-	TRBV6-6	TRBD1	TRBJ1-1	CASSNPDRGVGTEAFF	TGTGCCAGCAGTAATCCGGACAGGGGAGTTGGAACTGAAGCTTTCTTT
-	TRBV12-5	-	TRBJ1-1	CASGLYVLGGRNTEAFF	TGTGCTAGTGGTTTGTATGTCCTGGGGGGTAGGAACACTGAAGCTTTCTTT
few	TRBV2	TRBD1	TRBJ1-6	CASSRTGINSPLHF	TGTGCCAGCAGTCGGACAGGAATTAATTCACCCCTCCACTTT
-	TRBV3-1/TRBV3-2	TRBD1	TRBJ1-4	CASSLLSDRKEKLFF	TGTGCCAGCAGTCTCCTCTCGGACAGGAAAGAAAAACTGTTTTTT
-	TRBV12-5	-	TRBJ1-6	CASAGEPAGHSPLHF	TGTGCTAGTGCCGGGGAGCCAGCCGGGCATTCACCCCTCCACTTT
-	TRBV18	-	TRBJ1-5	CASSLKDSDQPQHF	TGTGCCAGCTCACTGAAGGACAGCGATCAGCCCCAGCATTTT
-	TRBV10-3	TRBD1	TRBJ2-7	CAISETGGMYEQYF	TGTGCCATCAGTGAGACAGGGGGCATGTACGAGCAGTACTTC
once	TRBV5-4	-	TRBJ2-4	CASSLGEAKNIQYF	TGTGCCAGCAGCTTGGGAGAAGCCAAAAACATTCAGTACTTC
few	TRBV11-2	TRBD1	TRBJ1-4	CASSPVRGRANEKLFF	TGTGCCAGCAGCCCCGTGAGGGGGCGGGCTAATGAAAAACTGTTTTTT
-	TRBV9	TRBD2	TRBJ2-7	CASSVSGEDYEQYF	TGTGCCAGCAGCGTAAGCGGGGAAGATTACGAGCAGTACTTC
-	TRBV6-5	-	TRBJ2-7	CASRATPGEQYF	TGTGCCAGCAGGGCCACCCCGGGGGAGCAGTACTTC
-	TRBV11-1	-	TRBJ2-5	CASSPMRETQYF	TGTGCCAGCAGCCCTATGAGAGAGACCCAGTACTTC
-	TRBV2	-	TRBJ2-2	CASSDRGNTGELFF	TGTGCCAGCAGTGACAGGGGAAACACCGGGGAGCTGTTTTTT
-	TRBV23-1	TRBD2	TRBJ2-2	CASTSAGCTGELFF	TGCGCCAGCACCTCAGCGGGGTGCACCGGGGAGCTGTTTTTT
-	TRBV11-1	-	TRBJ2-5	CASNRQGGFSETQYF	TGTGCCAGCAACCGACAGGGAGGTTTTTCGGAGACCCAGTACTTC
-	TRBV3-1/TRBV3-2	-	TRBJ2-6	CASSQVSLRTSGANVLTF	TGTGCCAGCAGCCAAGTGAGCCTTAGGACATCAGGGGCCAACGTCCTGACTTTC
-	TRBV19	TRBD1	TRBJ2-3	CASSTQGARGDTQYF	TGTGCCAGTAGTACACAGGGGGCTAGAGGAGATACGCAGTATTTT
-	TRBV4-3	-	TRBJ2-2	CASSLNLMNFANTGELFF	TGCGCCAGCAGCCTCAACCTAATGAATTTCGCGAACACCGGGGAGCTGTTTTTT
-	TRBV20-1	-	TRBJ2-7	CSARRGYEQYF	TGCAGTGCTAGGCGTGGCTACGAGCAGTACTTC
-	TRBV6-1	TRBD1	TRBJ1-3	CASSSDRGLGDTIYF	TGTGCCAGCAGCAGCGACAGGGGGCTGGGGGACACCATATATTTT
-	TRBV11-2	TRBD1	TRBJ1-6	CASSRQGGHNSPLHF	TGTGCCAGCAGCCGACAGGGGGGCCATAATTCACCCCTCCACTTT
-	TRBV2	TRBD2	TRBJ2-3	CASSELAGTDTQYF	TGTGCCAGCAGTGAGCTAGCGGGCACAGATACGCAGTATTTT
-	TRBV29-1	-	TRBJ1-2	CSVDGGRLNYGYTF	TGCAGCGTTGACGGGGGGCGGCTAAACTATGGCTACACCTTC
few	TRBV5-1	TRBD1	TRBJ2-7	CASSERQGYEQYF	TGCGCCAGCAGCGAACGACAGGGCTACGAGCAGTACTTC
-	TRBV15	-	TRBJ2-1	CATSRDYGDYNEQFF	TGTGCCACCAGCAGAGATTACGGGGACTACAATGAGCAGTTCTTC
-	TRBV6-1	TRBD2	TRBJ2-7	CASSEGLAGATWEQYF	TGTGCCAGCAGTGAAGGCCTAGCGGGGGCCACCTGGGAGCAGTACTTC
few	TRBV6-5	-	TRBJ1-1	CASSTQTVNTEAFF	TGTGCCAGCAGTACTCAGACAGTGAACACTGAAGCTTTCTTT